The source of this T cell receptor (beta chain) is a study of early T cells in non-severe SARS-CoV-2 infection. Across the study: Investigators sequenced bulk RNA drawn from unsorted whole blood, and chains remained unpaired. Overall study results and limits: Lookups in VDJdb leaned toward anti-spike CD8 responses and missed private and CD4 specificities.

The CDR3 totals 16 residues. Germline V CDR1 and CDR2: LGHNA, YNFKEQ. J gave up 6 bases and V 0 bases, and 9 bases lay outside the gene matches. Individual cDNA molecules received unique molecular identifiers during library preparation. TCRdb reprocessed the 5' RACE reads with MiXCR, giving one entry per CDR3 protein. The sample records roughly 16,000 distinct CDR3 sequences, less than 6.5% being singletons. This clonotype was counted many times. Its matching antigen is unknown. The sample was whole blood, taken at baseline. V usage is TRBV4-2 and J usage is TRBJ2-7; TRBD2 aligns across 9 bases. This TCR was recovered from an adult who was a healthcare worker with PCR-confirmed SARS-CoV-2 infection or an uninfected control (not recorded which). The CDR3 is CASSQDGSGGSSEQYF. The CDR3, as DNA: TGTGCCAGCAGCCAAGATGGTAGCGGGGGCTCTTCCGAGCAGTACTTC.